Each of the 30 T cell receptor beta chains below was sequenced from the same sample in a study of identical twins. TCRdb used MiXCR to reprocess the 5' RACE reads, holding one entry per CDR3 protein. The data hold approximately 530,000 distinct CDR3 sequences, with 20% to 25% observed a single time. This same sample was also taken into another study, of yellow fever vaccine responses in identical twins.

Sequenced: CD4+ T cells sorted from blood. These receptors all come from a woman aged 18 to 35 in good health.

This clonotype was seen more than once but under ten times. The chain joins TRBV11-3 to TRBJ2-4; 7 bases align to TRBD2. The CDR3 is made up of 13 amino acids. The V gene's germline CDR1 is SGHNT and CDR2 YENEEA. The junction had 7 bases not matched to a gene; V was cut back by 5 bases and J by 9 bases. For the CDR3, the DNA is TGTGCCAGCAGCCGGGACTATATGGGCATTCAGTACTTC. Its translation: CASSRDYMGIQYF.

This clonotype was detected a few times. The chain uses TRBV2 and TRBJ2-1, with D maybe TRBD1 (6 bases). The CDR3 has 14 amino acids. With 5 bases removed from V and 5 bases from J, the gap between germline ends came to 13 bases. Per the germline V gene, CDR1 is SNHLY and CDR2 is FYNNEI. CDR3 bases: TGTGCCAGCAGTCTAGGGACAATTGACAATGAGCAGTTCTTC. It is translated as CASSLGTIDNEQFF.

This chain connects TRBV14 to TRBJ2-3; D remains unclear. Looked up from germline, CDR1 is SGHDN and CDR2 is FVKESK. The CDR3 runs to 13 residues. The V end lost 5 bases, the J end lost 9 bases, and 15 bases lay between the germline ends. The CDR3 loop is CASSESPGPTQYF. The CDR3 nucleotides read TGTGCCAGCAGCGAATCACCAGGACCCACGCAGTATTTT.

V and J are TRBV12-3 or TRBV12-4 and TRBJ2-7; 10 bases map to TRBD2. V shed 6 bases, J shed 2 bases, and the junction held 10 bases outside the gene matches. There are 16 residues in the CDR3. CDR3 protein: CASSQLRTSGTYEQYF. The CDR3 DNA is TGTGCCAGCAGCCAGCTAAGGACTAGCGGAACCTACGAGCAGTACTTC.

This clonotype was seen repeatedly, ten times or more. V and J are TRBV7-2 and TRBJ2-5, with a weak D call TRBD1 (5 bases). The CDR3 totals 14 residues. Trimming stripped 0 bases from V and 4 bases from J, with 9 bases between. CDR1 is SGHTA and CDR2 is FQGNSA in the germline V gene. CDR3 sequence: CASSLAGLLETQYF. The CDR3 nucleotides read TGTGCCAGCAGCTTAGCGGGGCTTCTAGAGACCCAGTACTTC.

Only a few counts were recorded for this clonotype. The chain recombines TRBV20-1 with TRBJ2-3; D ambiguous. Trimming removed 0 bases at V and 5 bases at J, with 12 bases between. Germline CDR1 and CDR2: DFQATT and SNEGSKA (reference sequence). The CDR3 loop spans 14 amino acids. Here the CDR3 DNA reads TGCAGTGCTAGAGATTTGGGGATTTTAGATACGCAGTATTTT. Encoded protein: CSARDLGILDTQYF.

This clonotype was seen a few times. The chain has TRBV24-1 and TRBJ2-3, with TRBD2 identical over 8 bases. Looked up from germline, CDR1 is KGHDR and CDR2 is SFDVKD. V was pared by 7 bases and J by 0 bases, with 8 bases of the junction left unmatched. CDR3 length equals 16 residues. Written as DNA, the CDR3 is TGTGCCACCAGCGACCCGGGAGGGAAGAGCACAGATACGCAGTATTTT. Its protein product is CATSDPGGKSTDTQYF.

The V call is TRBV12-3 or TRBV12-4, the J call TRBJ1-2, with D maybe TRBD1 (6 bases). The CDR3 totals 13 residues. V shed 3 bases and J shed 4 bases, with 9 bases lying between them. DNA of the CDR3: TGTGCCAGCAGTTTGGGGGCGGCCTATGGCTACACCTTC. Amino acids: CASSLGAAYGYTF.

This clonotype has just a few counts. The rearrangement joins TRBV5-1 to TRBJ2-5; a possible D gene is TRBD2 (5 bases). Between the trimmed V and J ends, which lost 5 bases and 5 bases, there was a span of 16 bases. This CDR3 region has 14 residues. Germline values: CDR1 SGHRS, CDR2 YFSETQ. CDR3 coding DNA: TGCGCCAGCAGTATGGGGTGGGGAGAGGAGACCCAGTACTTC. This encodes CASSMGWGEETQYF.

This rearrangement joins TRBV20-1 to TRBJ1-2; D is uncertain. The CDR3 is 12 residues long. The germline V and J ends were trimmed by 0 bases and 3 bases, with 5 bases remaining between them. Germline CDR1 and CDR2: DFQATT and SNEGSKA (reference sequence). The CDR3 region has the DNA TGCAGTGCTAGAGATCCGGACTATGGCTACACCTTC. As protein: CSARDPDYGYTF.

This clonotype was detected only a few times. The chain links TRBV7-6 to TRBJ2-1; 10 positions agree with TRBD1. The CDR3 extends over 15 amino acids. Germline-derived CDR1 and CDR2 are SGHVS and FNYEAQ. After removal of 5 bases from V and 3 bases from J, the junction contained 4 bases not matched to a gene. The CDR3 coding sequence is TGTGCCAGCAGCCAGGGACAGGGGCACTACAATGAGCAGTTCTTC. This sequence encodes CASSQGQGHYNEQFF.

V gene TRBV15 combines with J gene TRBJ2-1; either TRBD1 or TRBD2 may supply D (5 bases each). The V gene lost 4 bases and the J gene lost 0 bases, with 7 bases spanning the gap. Germline V gene lookup returns CDR1 LNHNV and CDR2 YYDKDF (reference sequence). This CDR3 contains 14 residues. The chain's CDR3 is CATSKGSSYNEQFF. CDR3 DNA sequence: TGTGCCACCAGCAAGGGGAGCTCCTACAATGAGCAGTTCTTC.

The J gene is TRBJ2-1, the V gene TRBV20-1; 9 nucleotides line up with TRBD2. Germline V gene sequence: CDR1 DFQATT, CDR2 SNEGSKA (reference sequence). This CDR3 has 15 amino acids. The V and J ends lost 4 bases and 8 bases, in that order; junction bases with no gene match: 12. CDR3 residues: CSAKTSGRGWDEQFF. CDR3 nucleotide sequence: TGCAGTGCTAAGACTAGCGGACGTGGGTGGGATGAGCAGTTCTTC.

The J gene is TRBJ1-1, the V gene TRBV19; TRBD1 matches 8 bases. Germline values: CDR1 LNHDA, CDR2 SQIVND (reference sequence). V was clipped by 8 bases and J by 0 bases; unmatched bases: 5. This CDR3 comprises 14 residues. CDR3 sequence: CASQHRGMNTEAFF. In nucleotides, the CDR3 is TGTGCCAGTCAACACAGGGGGATGAACACTGAAGCTTTCTTT. Drawing the rest from reference TRBV19 and TRBJ1-1, the complete variable domain is DGGITQSPKYLFRKEGQNVTLSCEQNLNHDAMYWYRQDPGQGLRLIYYSQIVNDFQKGDIAEGYSVSREKKESFPLTVTSAQKNPTAFYLCASQHRGMNTEAFFGQGTRLTVV.

The chain is built from TRBV20-1 and TRBJ1-1; 7 positions match TRBD1. The germline V gene encodes CDR1 DFQATT and CDR2 SNEGSKA (reference sequence). The CDR3 loop spans 12 amino acids. J lost 4 bases, V lost 3 bases, and 2 bases had no gene match. The CDR3 region has the DNA TGCAGTGCTAGGGAGGGGGCCACTGAAGCTTTCTTT. As protein: CSAREGATEAFF.

The genes are TRBV5-1 and TRBJ2-5; D could derive from TRBD1 or TRBD2 (5 bases each). CDR1 is SGHRS, CDR2 YFSETQ, per germline. The CDR3 covers 15 residues. V lost 3 bases, J lost 7 bases, and 19 bases lay in between. The CDR3 region has the DNA TGCGCCAGCAGCTCCGCCGGGGTCCCGCAGGGGACCCAGTACTTC. Its translation is CASSSAGVPQGTQYF.

This clonotype was seen repeatedly, ten times or more. The V call is TRBV5-1, the J call TRBJ2-2, with D maybe TRBD1 (6 bases). Trimming pared 0 bases from V and 3 bases from J, leaving 9 bases between. Germline lookup yields CDR1 SGHRS and CDR2 YFSETQ. CDR3 size: 15 residues. The CDR3 nucleotides are TGCGCCAGCAGCTTGGAAGACAGGTACACCGGGGAGCTGTTTTTT. Protein product: CASSLEDRYTGELFF. The full variable domain, completed using reference TRBV5-1 and TRBJ2-2, is KAGVTQTPRYLIKTRGQQVTLSCSPISGHRSVSWYQQTPGQGLQFLFEYFSETQRNKGNFPGRFSGRQFSNSRSEMNVSTLELGDSALYLCASSLEDRYTGELFFGEGSRLTVL.

The chain couples TRBV28 to TRBJ2-1; D gene uncertain. CDR3 length: 13 residues. Germline values: CDR1 MDHEN, CDR2 SYDVKM. V gave up 2 bases and J gave up 7 bases, with 9 bases separating them. Here the CDR3 reads CASSLPVDNEQFF. In DNA, the CDR3 is TGTGCCAGCAGTTTACCGGTCGATAATGAGCAGTTCTTC.

The rearrangement joins TRBV20-1 to TRBJ2-3; 8 nucleotides line up with TRBD2. V gave up 6 bases and J gave up 4 bases; unmatched junction bases: 6. Germline V CDR1 and CDR2: DFQATT, SNEGSKA (reference sequence). The CDR3 length is 13 residues. This chain's CDR3 is CSATSGSSDTQYF. CDR3 sequence (DNA): TGCAGTGCAACGAGCGGGAGTTCAGATACGCAGTATTTT.

V usage is TRBV5-1 and J usage is TRBJ2-1; D is ambiguous. Germline V gives CDR1 SGHRS, CDR2 YFSETQ. This CDR3 has 15 amino acids. V was trimmed by 1 base and J by 3 bases, leaving 11 bases between them. The CDR3 sequence: CASSLSLGNYNEQFF. The DNA of the CDR3 is TGCGCCAGCAGCTTGTCTTTGGGGAACTACAATGAGCAGTTCTTC.

CDR3: CASSRDRALAYNEQFF. CDR3 nucleotides: TGCGCCAGCAGCCGGGACAGGGCATTGGCCTACAATGAGCAGTTCTTC. The rearrangement joins TRBV5-1 to TRBJ2-1; TRBD1 aligns across 9 bases. Losses at the gene ends were 4 bases for V and 2 bases for J; bases not matched to a gene: 7. The CDR3 contains 16 residues. Germline V lookup: CDR1 SGHRS, CDR2 YFSETQ.

CDR3 sequence (DNA): TGTGCCAGCAGTTTATTGTCGGGGACTGAAGCTTTCTTT. Protein: CASSLLSGTEAFF. The chain carries TRBV27 and TRBJ1-1; D ambiguous. V gave up 1 base and J gave up 5 bases, with 8 bases separating them. From germline, CDR1 is MNHEY and CDR2 SMNVEV (reference sequence). CDR3 length: 13 residues.

This clonotype occurred a few times. A junction end diverges from the germline sequence, so it may reflect a read error. The chain combines TRBV12-3 or TRBV12-4 with TRBJ2-7; 10 bases match TRBD2. The CDR3 totals 14 residues. CDR3 loop: CASSLVRSSGSRSF. CDR3 nucleotide sequence: TGTGCCAGCAGTTTAGTTCGGTCTAGCGGGAGTCGGTCCTTC.

This clonotype has just a few counts. V and J are TRBV11-1 and TRBJ2-3; tentatively, D is TRBD1 or TRBD2 (5 bases each). The germline CDR1 and CDR2 sequences are SGHAT and FQDESV (reference sequence). Trimming removed 5 bases from V and 1 base from J, with 22 bases in between. The CDR3 is 18 amino acids. CDR3 sequence reads: CASSPRRGFLLGTDTQYF. DNA for the CDR3: TGTGCCAGCAGCCCCCGCCGGGGCTTTCTATTAGGCACAGATACGCAGTATTTT.

In its sample, this clonotype was seen many times. The V call is TRBV7-7, the J call TRBJ2-1; D may be TRBD1 or TRBD2 (5 bases each). This CDR3 has 15 amino acids. Trimming pared 4 bases from V and 7 bases from J, leaving 17 bases between. Germline CDR1 and CDR2: SSHAT and FNYEAQ (reference sequence). The CDR3 DNA reads TGTGCCAGCAGCTCACAAGAGGGGCGGGTGAATGAGCAGTTCTTC. This codes for CASSSQEGRVNEQFF.

The table lists this clonotype with many counts. The chain has TRBV15 and TRBJ2-3; D gene uncertain. The germline CDR1 and CDR2 sequences are LNHNV and YYDKDF (reference sequence). The V end lost 1 base, the J end lost 2 bases, and 7 bases lay between the germline ends. CDR3 length: 14 amino acids. CDR3 region: CATSRATSTDTQYF. The CDR3 nucleotides read TGTGCCACCAGCAGAGCCACCTCCACAGATACGCAGTATTTT.

A few counts support this clonotype. The chain uses TRBV5-1 and TRBJ2-5; D unclear. Germline CDR1 and CDR2: SGHRS and YFSETQ. V was pared by 0 bases and J by 0 bases, with 12 bases between. The CDR3 totals 16 residues. This CDR3 reads CASSLGGIQYQETQYF. CDR3 bases: TGCGCCAGCAGCTTGGGGGGAATACAGTACCAAGAGACCCAGTACTTC.

In its sample, this clonotype was seen a few times. This sequence joins TRBV5-5 and TRBJ2-3, with D perhaps TRBD2 (5 bases). The germline gives CDR1 SGHKS, CDR2 YYEKEE (reference sequence). V shed 1 base and J shed 0 bases, with 18 bases lying between them. CDR3 length: 18 residues. The CDR3 here is CASSLLTTRPSSTDTQYF. CDR3 sequence (DNA): TGTGCCAGCAGCTTGTTGACTACTAGACCCTCTAGCACAGATACGCAGTATTTT. The full variable domain, with the rest looked up from reference TRBV5-5 and TRBJ2-3, is DAGVTQSPTHLIKTRGQQVTLRCSPISGHKSVSWYQQVLGQGPQFIFQYYEKEERGRGNFPDRFSARQFPNYSSELNVNALLLGDSALYLCASSLLTTRPSSTDTQYFGPGTRLTVL.

This chain links TRBV6-4 with TRBJ2-1; the D is unclear. V was cut by 0 bases and J by 1 base, with 10 bases left in between. From germline, CDR1 is MRHNA and CDR2 SNTAGT. This CDR3 contains 16 residues. The CDR3 loop is CASSDSMRQSYNEQFF. The CDR3 DNA is TGTGCCAGCAGTGACTCGATGCGGCAGTCCTACAATGAGCAGTTCTTC.

This clonotype was detected ten times or more. The V call is TRBV5-1, the J call TRBJ2-5, with D perhaps TRBD2 (5 bases). Trimming removed 2 bases at V and 3 bases at J, with 17 bases between. The CDR3 runs 16 residues. Germline CDR1 is SGHRS and CDR2 is YFSETQ. CDR3 bases: TGCGCCAGCAGCTTATTCCGAGCCGGGAACGAAGAGACCCAGTACTTC. Its translation is CASSLFRAGNEETQYF.